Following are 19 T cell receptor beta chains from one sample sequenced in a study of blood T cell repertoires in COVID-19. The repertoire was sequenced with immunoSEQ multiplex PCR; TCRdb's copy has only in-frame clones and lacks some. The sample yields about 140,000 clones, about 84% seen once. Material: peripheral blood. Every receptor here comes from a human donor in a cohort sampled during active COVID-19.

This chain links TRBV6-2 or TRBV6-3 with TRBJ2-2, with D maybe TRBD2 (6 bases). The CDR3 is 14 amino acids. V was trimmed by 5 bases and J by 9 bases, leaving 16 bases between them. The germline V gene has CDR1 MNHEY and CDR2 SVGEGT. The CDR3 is CASSPGDGSRELFF. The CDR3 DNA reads TGTGCCAGCAGTCCGGGGGACGGTTCCCGGGAGCTGTTTTTT.

CDR3 DNA: TGTGCCAGCAGCCCGCTAGCGGGGGGGCTTACAGATACGCAGTATTTT. This translates into CASSPLAGGLTDTQYF. The chain recombines TRBV7-3 with TRBJ2-3; 12 nucleotides line up with TRBD2. The germline gives CDR1 SGHTA, CDR2 FQGTGA. The CDR3 has 16 amino acids. J gave up 3 bases and V 5 bases, and 6 bases lay outside the gene matches.

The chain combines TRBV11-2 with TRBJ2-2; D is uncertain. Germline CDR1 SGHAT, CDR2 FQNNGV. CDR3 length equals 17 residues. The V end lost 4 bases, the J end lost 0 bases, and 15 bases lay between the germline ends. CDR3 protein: CASSSSTQETNTGELFF. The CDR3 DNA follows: TGTGCCAGCAGCTCCAGTACACAAGAAACGAACACCGGGGAGCTGTTTTTT.

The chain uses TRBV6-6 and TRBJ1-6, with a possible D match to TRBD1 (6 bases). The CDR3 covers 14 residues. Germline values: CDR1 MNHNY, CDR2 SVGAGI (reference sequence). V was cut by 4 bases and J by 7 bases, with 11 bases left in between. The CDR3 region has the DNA TGTGCCAGCAGTTTTACAGGGCGGAATTCACCCCTCCACTTT. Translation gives CASSFTGRNSPLHF.

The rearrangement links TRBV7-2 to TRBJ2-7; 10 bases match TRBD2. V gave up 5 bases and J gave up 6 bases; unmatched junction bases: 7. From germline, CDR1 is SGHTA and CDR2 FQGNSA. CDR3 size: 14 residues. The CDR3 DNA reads TGTGCCAGCAGCCCTAGCGGGGGAAGGCTCGAGCAGTACTTC. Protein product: CASSPSGGRLEQYF.

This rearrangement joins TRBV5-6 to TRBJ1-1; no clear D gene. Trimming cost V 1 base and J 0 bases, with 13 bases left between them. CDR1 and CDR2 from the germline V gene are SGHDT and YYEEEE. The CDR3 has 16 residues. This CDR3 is CASSLIGVSMNTEAFF. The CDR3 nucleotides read TGTGCCAGCAGCTTGATCGGGGTTTCCATGAACACTGAAGCTTTCTTT.

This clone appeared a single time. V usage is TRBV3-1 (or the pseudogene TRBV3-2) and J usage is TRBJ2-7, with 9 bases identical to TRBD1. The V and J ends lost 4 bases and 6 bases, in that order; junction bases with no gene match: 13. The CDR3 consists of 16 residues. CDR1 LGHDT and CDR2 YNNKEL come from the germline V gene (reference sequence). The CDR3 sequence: CASSRAGQGIKGEQYF. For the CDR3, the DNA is TGTGCCAGCAGCCGGGCCGGACAGGGGATCAAGGGCGAGCAGTACTTC.

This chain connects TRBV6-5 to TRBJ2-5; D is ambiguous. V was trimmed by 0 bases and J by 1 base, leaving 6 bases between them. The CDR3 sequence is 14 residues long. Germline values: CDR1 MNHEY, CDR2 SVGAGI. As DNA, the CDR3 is TGTGCCAGCAGTTACTCGCGTTTCCAAGAGACCCAGTACTTC. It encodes CASSYSRFQETQYF.

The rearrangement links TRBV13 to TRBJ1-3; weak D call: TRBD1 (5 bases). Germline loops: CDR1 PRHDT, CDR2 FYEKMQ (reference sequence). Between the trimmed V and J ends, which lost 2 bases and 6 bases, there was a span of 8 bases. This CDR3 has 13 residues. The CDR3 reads CASSLNRQNTIYF. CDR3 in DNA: TGTGCCAGCAGCTTAAACAGGCAAAACACCATATATTTT.

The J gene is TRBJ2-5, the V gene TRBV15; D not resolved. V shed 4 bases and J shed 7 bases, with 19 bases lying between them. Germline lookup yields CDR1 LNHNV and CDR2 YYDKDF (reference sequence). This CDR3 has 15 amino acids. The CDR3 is CATSTLGSEYSTQYF. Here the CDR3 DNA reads TGTGCCACCAGCACTCTCGGAAGCGAATACTCGACCCAGTACTTC. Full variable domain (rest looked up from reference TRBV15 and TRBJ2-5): DAMVIQNPRYQVTQFGKPVTLSCSQTLNHNVMYWYQQKSSQAPKLLFHYYDKDFNNEADTPDNFQSRRPNTSFCFLDIRSPGLGDTAMYLCATSTLGSEYSTQYFGPGTRLLVL.

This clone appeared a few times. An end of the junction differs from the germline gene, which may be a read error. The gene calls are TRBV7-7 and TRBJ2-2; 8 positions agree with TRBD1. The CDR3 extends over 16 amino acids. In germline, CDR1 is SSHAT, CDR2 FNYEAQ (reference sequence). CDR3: CASSSTRRQGQGELFF. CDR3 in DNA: TGTGCTAGCAGCTCCACCCGTCGACAGGGGCAAGGGGAGCTGTTTTTT.

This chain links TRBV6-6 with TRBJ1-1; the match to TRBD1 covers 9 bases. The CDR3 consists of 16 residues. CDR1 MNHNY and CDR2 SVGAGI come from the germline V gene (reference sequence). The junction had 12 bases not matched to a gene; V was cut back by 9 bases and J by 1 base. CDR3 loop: CASTNPGQGANTEAFF. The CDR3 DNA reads TGTGCCAGTACGAATCCGGGACAGGGAGCGAACACTGAAGCTTTCTTT.

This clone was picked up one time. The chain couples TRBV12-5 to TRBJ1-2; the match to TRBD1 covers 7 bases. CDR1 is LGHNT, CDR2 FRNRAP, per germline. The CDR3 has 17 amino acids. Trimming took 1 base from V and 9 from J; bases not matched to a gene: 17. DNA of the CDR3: TGTGCTAGTGGTTTGGCCTACAGGGTATTACAGGGGTTGAGCTACACCTTC. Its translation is CASGLAYRVLQGLSYTF.

The CDR3 bases are TGTGCCAGCTCACCGGGACAGGGGGTTGGAGCTTTCTTT. Translating gives CASSPGQGVGAFF. The chain employs TRBV18 and TRBJ1-1, with 11 bases fitting TRBD1. The length of the CDR3 is 13 residues. V dropped 3 bases and J dropped 10; count of bases not matched to a gene: 4. Germline values: CDR1 KGHSH, CDR2 LQKENI.

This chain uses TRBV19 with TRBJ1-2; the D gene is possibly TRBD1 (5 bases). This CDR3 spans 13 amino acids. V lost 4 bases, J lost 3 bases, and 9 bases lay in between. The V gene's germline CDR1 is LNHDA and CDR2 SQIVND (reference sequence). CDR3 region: CASSTPGDYGYTF. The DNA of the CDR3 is TGTGCCAGTAGTACCCCGGGGGACTATGGCTACACCTTC.

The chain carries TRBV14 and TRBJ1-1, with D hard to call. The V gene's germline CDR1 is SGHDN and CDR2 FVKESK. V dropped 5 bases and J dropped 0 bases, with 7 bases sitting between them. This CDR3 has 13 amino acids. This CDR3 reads CASSMTLNTEAFF. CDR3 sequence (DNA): TGTGCCAGCAGCATGACACTGAACACTGAAGCTTTCTTT.

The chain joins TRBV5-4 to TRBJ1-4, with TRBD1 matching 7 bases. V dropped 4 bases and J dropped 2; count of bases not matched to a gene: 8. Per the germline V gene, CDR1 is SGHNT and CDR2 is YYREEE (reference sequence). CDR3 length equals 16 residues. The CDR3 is CASSPGGRTTNEKLFF. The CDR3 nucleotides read TGTGCCAGCAGCCCAGGGGGGAGGACGACTAATGAAAAACTGTTTTTT.

The DNA of the CDR3 is TGTGCCAGCAGGGAGCGACCTGACTATGGCTACACCTTC. Translated, it gives CASRERPDYGYTF. The rearrangement uses TRBV6-5 and TRBJ1-2, with D unresolved. Trimming removed 6 bases at V and 3 bases at J, with 11 bases between. The CDR3 is 13 residues long. Germline assignment: CDR1 MNHEY and CDR2 SVGAGI.

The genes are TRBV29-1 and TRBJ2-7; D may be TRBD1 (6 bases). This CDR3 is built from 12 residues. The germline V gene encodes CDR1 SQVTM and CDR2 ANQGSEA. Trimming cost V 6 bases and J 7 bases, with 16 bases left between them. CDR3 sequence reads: CSVARTVSEQYF. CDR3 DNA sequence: TGCAGCGTCGCGCGGACAGTCTCAGAGCAGTACTTC.